This T cell receptor (beta chain) derives from a study of low-dose radiotherapy and immunotherapy resistance in tumors. Study overall: Ipilimumab 1 mg/kg every six weeks, together with nivolumab 240 mg every two weeks, was given intravenously to patients. Aspirin was taken orally by patients at 300 mg daily for four cycles from cycle 1 day 1.

This clonotype was seen at least ten times. TRAV- and TRBV-specific primers were used for first-strand cDNA, which covered alpha and beta chains. Using a constant-region primer together with a V-primer adapter, TCRs were subjected to around 22 PCR cycles of amplification. After the mRNA was isolated, it was amplified using in vitro transcription. TCRdb ran MiXCR on the reads and lists one entry per CDR3 protein. This table holds tens of thousands of distinct CDR3 sequences, 20% to 25% found once. Sample time point: after trial treatment. Treatment indicated: LDRT plus nivolumab, ipilimumab, low-dose cyclophosphamide and aspirin (RACIN trial). The sequenced sample was PBMCs, obtained after low-dose radiotherapy plus immunotherapy. The sequence derives from a female donor with ovarian cancer.

The CDR3 nucleotides are TGCAGCGTTGAAGACGAGCCCTGGGGCACTGAAGCTTTCTTT. Residues: CSVEDEPWGTEAFF. J is TRBJ1-1 and V is TRBV29-1; D not resolved. This CDR3 comprises 14 residues. Germline CDR1 SQVTM, CDR2 ANQGSEA. V lost 0 bases and J 4 bases, leaving 12 bases between the germline ends.